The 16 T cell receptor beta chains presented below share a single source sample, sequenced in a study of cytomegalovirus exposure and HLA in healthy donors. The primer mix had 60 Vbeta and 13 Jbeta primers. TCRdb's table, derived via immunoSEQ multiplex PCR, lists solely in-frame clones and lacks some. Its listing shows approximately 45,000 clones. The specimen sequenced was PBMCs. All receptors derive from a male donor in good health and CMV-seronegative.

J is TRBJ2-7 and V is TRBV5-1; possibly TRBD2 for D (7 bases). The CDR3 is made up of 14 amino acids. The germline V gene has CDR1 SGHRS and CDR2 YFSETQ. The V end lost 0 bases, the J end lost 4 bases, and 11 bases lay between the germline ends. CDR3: CASSLGGGHYEQYF. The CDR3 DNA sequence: TGCGCCAGCAGCTTGGGGGGGGGACATTACGAGCAGTACTTC.

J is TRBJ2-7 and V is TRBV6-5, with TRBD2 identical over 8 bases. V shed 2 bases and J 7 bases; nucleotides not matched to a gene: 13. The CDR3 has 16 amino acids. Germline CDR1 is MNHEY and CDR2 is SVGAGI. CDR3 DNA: TGTGCCAGCAGTTACACCCCGGGAGGGGAATTAGGAGAGCAGTACTTC. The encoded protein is CASSYTPGGELGEQYF.

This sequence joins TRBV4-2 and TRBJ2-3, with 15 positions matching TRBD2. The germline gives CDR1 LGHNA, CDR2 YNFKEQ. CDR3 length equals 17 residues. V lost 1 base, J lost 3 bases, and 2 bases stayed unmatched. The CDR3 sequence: CASSQGTSGRATDTQYF. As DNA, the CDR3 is TGTGCCAGCAGCCAAGGGACTAGCGGGAGGGCGACAGATACGCAGTATTTT.

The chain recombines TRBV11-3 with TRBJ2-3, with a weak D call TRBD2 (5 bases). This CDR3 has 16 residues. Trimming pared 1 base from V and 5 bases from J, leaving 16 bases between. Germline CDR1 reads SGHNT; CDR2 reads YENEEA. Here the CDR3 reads CASSLGASAGGDTQYF. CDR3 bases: TGTGCCAGCAGCTTAGGGGCGTCAGCCGGAGGAGATACGCAGTATTTT.

CDR3 residues: CAITSLGQGNGELFF. CDR3 nucleotide sequence: TGTGCCATCACCAGCTTGGGACAGGGGAACGGGGAGCTGTTTTTT. The J gene is TRBJ2-2, the V gene TRBV10-3, with 10 bases identical to TRBD1. Germline V gene lookup returns CDR1 ENHRY and CDR2 SYGVKD. Unmatched junction bases numbered 9, after V lost 7 bases and J lost 7 bases. This CDR3 spans 15 amino acids.

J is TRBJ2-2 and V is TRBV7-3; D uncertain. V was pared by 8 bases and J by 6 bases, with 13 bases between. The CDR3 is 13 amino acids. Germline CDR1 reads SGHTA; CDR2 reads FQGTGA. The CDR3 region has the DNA TGTGCCAGCGCTTTTACGTCGGCCGGGGAGCTGTTTTTT. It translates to CASAFTSAGELFF.

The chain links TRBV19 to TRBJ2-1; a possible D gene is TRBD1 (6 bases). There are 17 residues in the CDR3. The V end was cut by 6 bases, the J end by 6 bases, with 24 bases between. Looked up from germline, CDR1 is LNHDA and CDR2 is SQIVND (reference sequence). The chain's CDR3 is CASRTIQGQPDGNEQFF. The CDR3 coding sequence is TGTGCCAGTAGGACTATACAGGGTCAACCTGATGGCAATGAGCAGTTCTTC.

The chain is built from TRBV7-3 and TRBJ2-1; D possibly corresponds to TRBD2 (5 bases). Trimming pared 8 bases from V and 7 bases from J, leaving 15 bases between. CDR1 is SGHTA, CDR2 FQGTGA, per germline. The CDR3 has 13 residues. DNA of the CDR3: TGTGCCAGCGCCCGGCTAGGAGGAAATGAGCAGTTCTTC. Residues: CASARLGGNEQFF. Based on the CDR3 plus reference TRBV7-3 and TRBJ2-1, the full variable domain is GAGVSQTPSNKVTEKGKYVELRCDPISGHTALYWYRQSLGQGPEFLIYFQGTGAADDSGLPNDRFFAVRPEGSVSTLKIQRTERGDSAVYLCASARLGGNEQFFGPGTRLTVL.

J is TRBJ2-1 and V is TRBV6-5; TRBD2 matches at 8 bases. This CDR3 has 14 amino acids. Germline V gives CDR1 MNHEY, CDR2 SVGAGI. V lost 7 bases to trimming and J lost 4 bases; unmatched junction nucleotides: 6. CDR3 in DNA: TGTGCCAGCACCTCCGGGGGGGCGTACAATGAGCAGTTCTTC. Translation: CASTSGGAYNEQFF.

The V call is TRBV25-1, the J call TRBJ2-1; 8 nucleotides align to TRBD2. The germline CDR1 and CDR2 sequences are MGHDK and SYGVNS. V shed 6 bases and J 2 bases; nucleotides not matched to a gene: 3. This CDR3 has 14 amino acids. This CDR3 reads CASRPGLAYNEQFF. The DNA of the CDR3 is TGTGCCAGCAGGCCGGGACTAGCCTACAATGAGCAGTTCTTC.

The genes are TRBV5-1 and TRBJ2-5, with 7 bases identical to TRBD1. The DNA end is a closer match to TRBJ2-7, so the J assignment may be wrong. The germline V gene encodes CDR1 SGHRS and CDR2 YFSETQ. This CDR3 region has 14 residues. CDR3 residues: CASSTLTGPYEQYF. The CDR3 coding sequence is TGCGCCAGCAGCACTTTGACAGGGCCCTACGAGCAGTACTTC.

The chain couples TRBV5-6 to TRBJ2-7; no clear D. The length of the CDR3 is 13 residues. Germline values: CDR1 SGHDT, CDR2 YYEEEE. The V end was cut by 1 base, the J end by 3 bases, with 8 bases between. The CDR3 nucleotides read TGTGCCAGCAGCTTGAACGGCGGCTACGAGCAGTACTTC. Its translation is CASSLNGGYEQYF. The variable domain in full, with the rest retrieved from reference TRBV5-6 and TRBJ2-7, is DAGVTQSPTHLIKTRGQQVTLRCSPKSGHDTVSWYQQALGQGPQFIFQYYEEEERQRGNFPDRFSGHQFPNYSSELNVNALLLGDSALYLCASSLNGGYEQYFGPGTRLTVT.

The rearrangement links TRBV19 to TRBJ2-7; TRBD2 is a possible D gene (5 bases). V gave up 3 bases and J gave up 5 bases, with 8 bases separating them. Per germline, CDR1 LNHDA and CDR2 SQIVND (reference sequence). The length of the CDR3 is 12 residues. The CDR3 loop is CASSMAGNEQYF. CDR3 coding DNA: TGTGCCAGTAGTATGGCGGGTAACGAGCAGTACTTC.

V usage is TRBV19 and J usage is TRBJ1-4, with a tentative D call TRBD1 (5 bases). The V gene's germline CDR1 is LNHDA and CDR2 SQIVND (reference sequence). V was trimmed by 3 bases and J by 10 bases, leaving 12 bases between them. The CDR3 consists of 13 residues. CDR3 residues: CASSIGGGGKLFF. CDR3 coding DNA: TGTGCCAGTAGTATTGGGGGAGGTGGAAAACTGTTTTTT. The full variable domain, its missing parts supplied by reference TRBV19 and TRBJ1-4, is DGGITQSPKYLFRKEGQNVTLSCEQNLNHDAMYWYRQDPGQGLRLIYYSQIVNDFQKGDIAEGYSVSREKKESFPLTVTSAQKNPTAFYLCASSIGGGGKLFFGSGTQLSVL.

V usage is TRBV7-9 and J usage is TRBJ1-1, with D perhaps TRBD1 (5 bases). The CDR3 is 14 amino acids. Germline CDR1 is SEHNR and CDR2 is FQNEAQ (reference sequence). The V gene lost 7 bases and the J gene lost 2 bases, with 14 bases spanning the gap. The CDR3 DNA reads TGTGCCAGCACCCTGGGGGGAACCAACACTGAAGCTTTCTTT. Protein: CASTLGGTNTEAFF.

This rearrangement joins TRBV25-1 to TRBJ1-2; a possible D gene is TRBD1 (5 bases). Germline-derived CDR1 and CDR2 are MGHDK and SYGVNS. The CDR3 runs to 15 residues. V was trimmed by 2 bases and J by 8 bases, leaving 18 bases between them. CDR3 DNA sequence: TGTGCCAGCAGTGAACTTCTGGGGGGAGGGCAGGGCTACACCTTC. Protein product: CASSELLGGGQGYTF.